These 31 T cell receptor beta chains were sequenced from one sample in a study of T cells in Graves' hyperthyroidism and ophthalmopathy (dated by TCRdb to about 2019). The library came from multiplex PCR. Sequencing took place on an Illumina HiSeq 2000. The TCR beta CDR3 regions were amplified from RNA transcripts. For the first round of RT-PCR on the TCR CDR3, the HTBI primer set was used together with the Qiagen OneStep RT-PCR kit. TCRdb ran its own pipeline on the public reads, namely fastp trimming at Q25 and MiXCR clone calling, and kept in-frame beta chains. Entries that share a CDR3 protein sequence are merged under the most common genes and DNA. This sample lists under 400,000 distinct CDR3 sequences; roughly 20% were detected once. The top ten constitute about 53% of the sample. Sequenced: blood. The receptors were sampled from a woman in her forties or fifties with Graves' hyperthyroidism.

The CDR3 region is CASSLISSSGRNEQFF. CDR3 DNA: TGTGCCAGTAGTCTCATCTCCTCTAGCGGAAGAAATGAGCAGTTCTTC. J is TRBJ2-1 and V is TRBV19, with TRBD2 identical over 7 bases. V shed 5 bases, J shed 7 bases, and the junction held 14 bases outside the gene matches. This CDR3 region has 16 residues. CDR1 LNHDA and CDR2 SQIVND come from the germline V gene (reference sequence).

This clonotype was recorded a few times. The gene calls are TRBV7-6 and TRBJ1-3; no clear D gene. The germline gives CDR1 SGHVS, CDR2 FNYEAQ. CDR3 size: 18 residues. The V end was cut by 1 base, the J end by 2 bases, with 18 bases between. This chain's CDR3 is CASSLEVPSSSTGNTIYF. The DNA for the CDR3 is TGTGCCAGCAGCTTAGAGGTCCCGAGCTCTTCAACTGGAAACACCATATATTTT.

This clonotype was recorded only once. The chain joins TRBV7-9 to TRBJ2-1; D is unresolved. The germline gives CDR1 SEHNR, CDR2 FQNEAQ (reference sequence). The V gene lost 2 bases and the J gene lost 7 bases, with 6 bases spanning the gap. The CDR3 contains 12 residues. The CDR3 sequence: CASSLIGNEQFF. CDR3 nucleotide sequence: TGTGCCAGCAGCTTAATCGGGAATGAGCAGTTCTTC. Looking up the rest from reference TRBV7-9 and TRBJ2-1 gives the full variable domain: DTGVSQNPRHKITKRGQNVTFRCDPISEHNRLYWYRQTLGQGPEFLTYFQNEAQLEKSRLLSDRFSAERPKGSFSTLEIQRTEQGDSAMYLCASSLIGNEQFFGPGTRLTVL.

This clonotype appeared a few times. This sequence joins TRBV6-1 and TRBJ1-6; unclear D gene. The V gene's germline CDR1 is MNHNS and CDR2 SASEGT. CDR3 length equals 13 residues. V lost 4 bases and J 10 bases, leaving 11 bases between the germline ends. The DNA of the CDR3 is TGTGCCAGCAGTGGGCCAGCGCAATCACCCCTCCACTTT. This sequence encodes CASSGPAQSPLHF.

V and J are TRBV9 and TRBJ2-5; D may be TRBD2 (6 bases). From germline, CDR1 is SGDLS and CDR2 YYNGEE. The V and J ends lost 1 base and 1 base respectively, with 11 bases between them. The CDR3 has 15 residues. The CDR3 loop is CASSVWAGLQETQYF. Here the CDR3 DNA reads TGTGCCAGCAGCGTATGGGCGGGACTCCAAGAGACCCAGTACTTC.

As to this clonotype: A much larger clone is a single base away; this may be a read error. The rearrangement links TRBV20-1 to TRBJ1-6; no definite D call. CDR1 and CDR2 (germline): DFQATT, SNEGSKA (reference sequence). Trimming cost V 2 bases and J 11 bases, with 22 bases left between them. This CDR3 region has 16 residues. CDR3 residues: CSARWLGEGFNPPLHF. The CDR3 nucleotides are TGCAGTGCTAGATGGTTGGGTGAAGGCTTCAATCCACCCCTCCACTTT.

The chain carries TRBV6-1 and TRBJ2-5; no clear D gene. CDR3 length: 14 residues. Trimming took 8 bases from V and 1 from J, leaving 14 bases between them. The V gene's germline CDR1 is MNHNS and CDR2 SASEGT. CDR3 bases: TGTGCCAGCGCCTACTCGGTGGGCCAAGAGACCCAGTACTTC. Amino acids: CASAYSVGQETQYF.

Notes on this clonotype: A much larger clonotype is one base distant, so this may be a read error. The chain recombines TRBV11-3 with TRBJ2-5; 7 nucleotides align to TRBD1. The germline gives CDR1 SGHNT, CDR2 YENEEA. The CDR3 spans 13 residues. The CDR3, as DNA: TGTGCCAGCAGCTCGACAGGGCGTGAGACCCGGTACTTC. Protein sequence: CASSSTGRETRYF. The whole variable domain, filled in from reference TRBV11-3 and TRBJ2-5, reads EAGVVQSPRYKIIEKKQPVAFWCNPISGHNTLYWYLQNLGQGPELLIRYENEEAVDDSQLPKDRFSAERLKGVDSTLKIQPAELGDSAVYLCASSSTGRETRYFGPGTRLLVL.

This clonotype appeared many times. This chain connects TRBV2 to TRBJ1-1; TRBD1 matches at 8 bases. Losses at the gene ends were 6 bases for V and 5 bases for J; bases not matched to a gene: 5. The CDR3 extends over 13 amino acids. Germline assignment: CDR1 SNHLY and CDR2 FYNNEI. CDR3 residues: CASRTGEETEAFF. The CDR3 DNA reads as TGTGCCAGCAGGACAGGGGAGGAGACTGAAGCTTTCTTT.

There are a few counts of this clonotype. V usage is TRBV15 and J usage is TRBJ1-5; no clear D. The CDR3 contains 16 residues. Deletions cut 1 base from V and 7 bases from J, with 17 bases between. Germline values: CDR1 LNHNV, CDR2 YYDKDF (reference sequence). The CDR3 reads CATSRVLDLEGQPQHF. CDR3 bases: TGTGCCACCAGCAGAGTTCTGGACCTAGAAGGCCAGCCCCAGCATTTT.

This clonotype was seen ten or more times. The rearrangement joins TRBV28 to TRBJ2-5; perhaps TRBD1 as D (5 bases). The V gene lost 6 bases and the J gene lost 5 bases, with 13 bases spanning the gap. CDR1 and CDR2 from the germline V gene are MDHEN and SYDVKM. CDR3 size: 13 residues. CDR3 coding DNA: TGTGCCAGCAGACCCCAGGGTTCGGAGACCCAGTACTTC. Its translation is CASRPQGSETQYF.

The V and J genes are TRBV6-5 and TRBJ2-3; no firm D call. The CDR3 has 16 residues. The V end was cut by 2 bases, the J end by 0 bases, with 12 bases between. Germline loops: CDR1 MNHEY, CDR2 SVGAGI. The CDR3 DNA reads TGTGCCAGCAGTTACCGGCCAGGCGACAGCACAGATACGCAGTATTTT. Amino acids: CASSYRPGDSTDTQYF.

J is TRBJ2-3 and V is TRBV20-1, with TRBD1 as a possible D gene (6 bases). This CDR3 has 14 amino acids. The V gene's germline CDR1 is DFQATT and CDR2 SNEGSKA (reference sequence). DNA for the CDR3: TGCAGCGCTTTTTTTCAGGGGAGCACAGATACGCAGTATTTT. This gives the protein CSAFFQGSTDTQYF.

A few counts support this clonotype. This chain links TRBV5-8 with TRBJ2-5; D is unresolved. Germline V lookup: CDR1 SGHTS, CDR2 YDEGEE. There are 14 residues in the CDR3. Trimming took 0 bases from V and 5 from J, leaving 11 bases between them. CDR3 sequence: CASSLELGSETQYF. In nucleotides, the CDR3 is TGTGCCAGCAGCTTGGAGCTCGGGTCGGAGACCCAGTACTTC.

The chain uses TRBV5-5 and TRBJ2-7; 10 bases agree with TRBD2. The germline CDR1 and CDR2 sequences are SGHKS and YYEKEE (reference sequence). CDR3 length equals 15 residues. Unmatched junction bases numbered 4, after V lost 0 bases and J lost 4 bases. CDR3 sequence: CASSLELAGEYEQYF. CDR3 sequence (DNA): TGTGCCAGCAGCTTGGAGCTAGCGGGAGAGTACGAGCAGTACTTC.

This clonotype was seen ten or more times. CDR3 protein: CASSQALREGYTF. In nucleotides, the CDR3 is TGTGCCAGCAGCCAAGCCCTAAGGGAAGGCTACACCTTC. V is TRBV3-1 and J is TRBJ1-2, with D unresolved. This CDR3 region has 13 residues. Deletions cut 1 base from V and 8 bases from J, with 11 bases between. Germline lookup yields CDR1 LGHDT and CDR2 YNNKEL (reference sequence).

The sample holds many counts of this clonotype. This sequence joins TRBV20-1 and TRBJ1-1; D is possibly TRBD1 (5 bases). V was shortened by 4 bases and J by 4 bases, with 16 bases between the two germline ends. Germline V gene lookup returns CDR1 DFQATT and CDR2 SNEGSKA (reference sequence). The CDR3 totals 14 residues. In DNA form, the CDR3 reads TGCAGTGCTAAAGTAGACAGAATGGGCACTGAAGCTTTCTTT. Residues: CSAKVDRMGTEAFF.

This clonotype was detected ten times or more. The V and J genes are TRBV2 and TRBJ1-1; D unresolved. V was cut by 1 base and J by 4 bases, with 19 bases left in between. Germline CDR1 SNHLY, CDR2 FYNNEI. The CDR3 covers 17 residues. CDR3 sequence (DNA): TGTGCCAGCAGTGAAGGGGGATGGAACCATGGTAGCACTGAAGCTTTCTTT. As protein: CASSEGGWNHGSTEAFF.

Details on this clonotype: A read error may be the cause here, since a much bigger clone is one base away. J is TRBJ2-1 and V is TRBV3-1; 14 nucleotides match TRBD2. This CDR3 has 17 amino acids. Germline V gives CDR1 LGHDT, CDR2 YNNKEL (reference sequence). J gave up 12 bases and V 1 base, and 11 bases lay outside the gene matches. For the CDR3, the DNA is TGTGCCAGCAGCCAAGCCGAGGGACTAGCGGGAGAGATCGTGCAGTTCTTC. This sequence encodes CASSQAEGLAGEIVQFF.

The chain joins TRBV3-1 to TRBJ2-6, with D perhaps matching TRBD2 (7 bases). This CDR3 has 14 amino acids. The V gene's germline CDR1 is LGHDT and CDR2 YNNKEL (reference sequence). V was cut by 8 bases and J by 4 bases, with 12 bases left in between. Written as DNA, the CDR3 is TGTGCCAGCCTGGGGGGGCCAGGGGCCAACGTCCTGACTTTC. Its translation: CASLGGPGANVLTF.

The chain recombines TRBV10-1 with TRBJ2-3; D ambiguous. Trimming left V 2 bases short and J 2 bases short, with 8 bases between. From germline, CDR1 is WNHNN and CDR2 SYGVQD (reference sequence). The CDR3 is 14 residues long. Written as DNA, the CDR3 is TGCGCCAGCAGTGAGGATGGCTTCACAGATACGCAGTATTTT. Translated, it gives CASSEDGFTDTQYF.

The genes are TRBV5-1 and TRBJ2-1, with no clear D. V dropped 1 base and J dropped 0 bases, with 8 bases sitting between them. Per the germline V gene, CDR1 is SGHRS and CDR2 is YFSETQ. The CDR3 sequence is 15 residues long. The chain's CDR3 is CASSLWASSYNEQFF. The DNA for the CDR3 is TGCGCCAGCAGCTTGTGGGCGAGCTCCTACAATGAGCAGTTCTTC.

This clonotype was observed at least ten times. This chain joins TRBV5-6 and TRBJ2-3; D tentatively fits TRBD1 or TRBD2 (5 bases each). CDR3 length: 15 amino acids. Between the trimmed V and J ends, which lost 3 bases and 2 bases, there was a span of 13 bases. CDR1 is SGHDT and CDR2 is YYEEEE in the germline V gene. For the CDR3, the DNA is TGTGCCAGCAGCTGGGGACCCCCAGTCACAGATACGCAGTATTTT. This sequence encodes CASSWGPPVTDTQYF.

This clonotype showed up just once. The chain has TRBV19 and TRBJ2-1; 8 nucleotides line up with TRBD1. The germline CDR1 and CDR2 sequences are LNHDA and SQIVND (reference sequence). This CDR3 has 16 residues. The ends lost 5 bases at V and 8 bases at J; junction bases unmatched: 14. The CDR3 sequence: CASSSSSKDRAYEQFF. The CDR3 DNA reads TGTGCCAGTAGTTCGTCCTCCAAGGACAGGGCCTATGAGCAGTTCTTC.

This clonotype came up a few times. The rearrangement joins TRBV9 to TRBJ2-7; 7 nucleotides agree with TRBD2. Trimming removed 6 bases from V and 2 bases from J; junction bases left unmatched: 11. CDR3 size: 15 residues. Germline CDR1 and CDR2: SGDLS and YYNGEE. The DNA of the CDR3 is TGTGCCAGCACCGTCGGGGAGGGCCTTACCTACGAGCAGTACTTC. It yields the protein CASTVGEGLTYEQYF.

V usage is TRBV11-1 and J usage is TRBJ2-3; 9 positions match TRBD2. The CDR3 contains 18 residues. Germline CDR1 reads SGHAT; CDR2 reads FQDESV (reference sequence). Germline trimming cut 2 bases from V and 0 bases from J; bases unmatched to any gene: 9. As DNA, the CDR3 is TGTGCCAGCAGCTTACATGGGTTTACTAGCGGGAGCACAGATACGCAGTATTTT. Its protein product is CASSLHGFTSGSTDTQYF.

In this sample, this clonotype turned up many times. The chain carries TRBV30 and TRBJ2-3; no clear D. CDR1 GTSNPN and CDR2 SVGIG come from the germline V gene (reference sequence). CDR3 length: 8 residues. CDR3 residues: CGADTQYF. The CDR3 DNA reads TGTGGTGCAGATACGCAGTATTTT. The full variable domain, its missing parts supplied by reference TRBV30 and TRBJ2-3, is SQTIHQWPATLVQPVGSPLSLECTVEGTSNPNLYWYRQAAGRGLQLLFYSVGIGQISSEVPQNLSASRPQDRQFILSSKKLLLSDSGFYLCGADTQYFGPGTRLTVL.

Many counts were recorded for this clonotype. The chain uses TRBV5-1 and TRBJ2-3, with TRBD2 as a possible D gene (5 bases). The CDR3 covers 12 residues. V was pared by 0 bases and J by 10 bases, with 9 bases between. Germline V gene data show CDR1 as SGHRS and CDR2 as YFSETQ. The CDR3 region is CASSLGRGSQYF. In nucleotides, the CDR3 is TGCGCCAGCAGCTTGGGTCGGGGTTCGCAGTATTTT.

This clonotype was seen many times. The gene calls are TRBV12-5 and TRBJ1-2, with 11 bases matching TRBD1. Germline V gives CDR1 LGHNT, CDR2 FRNRAP. CDR3 length equals 15 residues. V lost 6 bases to trimming and J lost 0 bases; unmatched junction nucleotides: 3. In DNA, the CDR3 is TGTGCTAGTGGCCCGGGACAGGGGGCTAACTATGGCTACACCTTC. Translated: CASGPGQGANYGYTF.

The rearrangement links TRBV18 to TRBJ2-1, with TRBD2 matching over 9 bases. The ends lost 11 bases at V and 8 bases at J; junction bases unmatched: 25. This CDR3 spans 18 amino acids. Germline-derived CDR1 and CDR2 are KGHSH and LQKENI. Here the CDR3 reads CAVEEAGLAGKYDYEQFF. In nucleotides, the CDR3 is TGTGCCGTCGAAGAGGCCGGGCTAGCGGGAAAATATGATTATGAGCAGTTCTTC.

This clonotype came up once. The V gene is TRBV20-1, the J gene TRBJ2-1, with D perhaps matching TRBD2 (5 bases). Trimming shortened V by 0 bases and J by 2 bases, and 11 bases separated the two germline ends. The CDR3 loop spans 15 amino acids. Germline values: CDR1 DFQATT, CDR2 SNEGSKA (reference sequence). The CDR3 loop reads CSAREEAAPYNEQFF. The CDR3 coding sequence is TGCAGTGCTAGAGAGGAAGCGGCTCCCTACAATGAGCAGTTCTTC.